The sample holds one count of the clone carrying this T cell receptor beta chain. The data were obtained in a study of sequential checkpoint blockade in melanoma. Study at large: Maintenance nivolumab came after either treatment sequence.

The repertoire was sequenced with immunoSEQ multiplex PCR; TCRdb's copy has only in-frame clones and lacks some. The sample contains tens of thousands of clones, roughly 89% of which appear only once. The CDR3 totals 15 residues. With 0 bases clipped from V and 1 base from J, the junction kept 2 bases outside the gene matches. The V gene's germline CDR1 is LNHNV and CDR2 YYDKDF (reference sequence). Treatment meaning: randomized to nivolumab then ipilimumab (arm A) or the reverse (arm B). Live CD3+CD8+ CD19− CD56− cells were sorted from PBMCs. The clonotype originates from a human donor with melanoma. Material: CD8+ T cells sorted from blood (inferred from file names), obtained from a patient given nivolumab and ipilimumab in sequence. The rearrangement joins TRBV15 to TRBJ1-1; 7 nucleotides line up with TRBD1. CDR3 residues: CATSRDPGGNTEAFF. In nucleotides, the CDR3 is TGTGCCACCAGCAGAGATCCAGGGGGGAACACTGAAGCTTTCTTT. The full variable domain, completed using reference TRBV15 and TRBJ1-1, is DAMVIQNPRYQVTQFGKPVTLSCSQTLNHNVMYWYQQKSSQAPKLLFHYYDKDFNNEADTPDNFQSRRPNTSFCFLDIRSPGLGDTAMYLCATSRDPGGNTEAFFGQGTRLTVV.